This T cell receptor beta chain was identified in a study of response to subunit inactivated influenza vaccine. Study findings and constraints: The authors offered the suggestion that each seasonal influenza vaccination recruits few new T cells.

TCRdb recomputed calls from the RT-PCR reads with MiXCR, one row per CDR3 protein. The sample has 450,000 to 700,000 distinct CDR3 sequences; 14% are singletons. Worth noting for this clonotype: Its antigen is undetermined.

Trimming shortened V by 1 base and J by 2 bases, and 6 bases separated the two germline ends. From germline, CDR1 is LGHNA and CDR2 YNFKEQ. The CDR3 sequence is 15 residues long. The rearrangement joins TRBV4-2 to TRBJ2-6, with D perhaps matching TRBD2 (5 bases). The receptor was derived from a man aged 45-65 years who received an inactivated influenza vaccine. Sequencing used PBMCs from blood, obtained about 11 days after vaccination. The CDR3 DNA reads TGTGCCAGCAGCCAAGGAGGGACTGGGGCCAACGTCCTGACTTTC. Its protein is CASSQGGTGANVLTF.